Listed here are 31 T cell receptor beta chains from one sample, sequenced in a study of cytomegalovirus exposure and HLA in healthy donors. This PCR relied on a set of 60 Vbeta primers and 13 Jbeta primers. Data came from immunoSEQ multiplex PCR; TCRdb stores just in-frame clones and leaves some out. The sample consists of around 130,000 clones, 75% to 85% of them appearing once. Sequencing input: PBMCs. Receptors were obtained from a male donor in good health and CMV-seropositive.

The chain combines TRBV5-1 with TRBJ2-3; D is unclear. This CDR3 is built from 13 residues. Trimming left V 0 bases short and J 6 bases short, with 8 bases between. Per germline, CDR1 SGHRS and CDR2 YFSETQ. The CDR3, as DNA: TGCGCCAGCAGCTTGGAACGAGAGGATACGCAGTATTTT. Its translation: CASSLEREDTQYF. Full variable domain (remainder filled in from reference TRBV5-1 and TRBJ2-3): KAGVTQTPRYLIKTRGQQVTLSCSPISGHRSVSWYQQTPGQGLQFLFEYFSETQRNKGNFPGRFSGRQFSNSRSEMNVSTLELGDSALYLCASSLEREDTQYFGPGTRLTVL.

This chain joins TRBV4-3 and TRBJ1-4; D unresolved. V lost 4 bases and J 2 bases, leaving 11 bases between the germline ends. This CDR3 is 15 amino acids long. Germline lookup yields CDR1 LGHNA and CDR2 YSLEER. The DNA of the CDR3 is TGCGCCAGCAGCCCGACATCGGCTACTAATGAAAAACTGTTTTTT. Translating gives CASSPTSATNEKLFF.

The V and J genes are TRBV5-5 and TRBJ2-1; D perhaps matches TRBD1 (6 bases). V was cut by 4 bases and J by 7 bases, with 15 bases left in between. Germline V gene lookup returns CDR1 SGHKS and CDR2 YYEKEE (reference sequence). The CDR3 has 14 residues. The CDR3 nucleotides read TGTGCCAGCAGCGGGGGCCCCCTGGGTAATGAGCAGTTCTTC. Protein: CASSGGPLGNEQFF.

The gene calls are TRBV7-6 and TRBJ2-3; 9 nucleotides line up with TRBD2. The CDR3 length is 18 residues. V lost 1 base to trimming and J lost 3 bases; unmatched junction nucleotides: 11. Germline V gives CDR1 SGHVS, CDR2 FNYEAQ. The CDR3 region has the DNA TGTGCCAGCAGCTTAGGGGCTAGCGGGACCCTGGGTACAGATACGCAGTATTTT. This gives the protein CASSLGASGTLGTDTQYF.

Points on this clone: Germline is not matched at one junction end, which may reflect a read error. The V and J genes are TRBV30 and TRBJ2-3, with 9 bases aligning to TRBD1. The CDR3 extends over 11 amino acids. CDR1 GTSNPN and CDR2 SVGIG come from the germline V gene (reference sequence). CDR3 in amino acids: CAWSSPGQGEF. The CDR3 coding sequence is TGTGCCTGGAGTTCACCGGGACAGGGTGAATTT. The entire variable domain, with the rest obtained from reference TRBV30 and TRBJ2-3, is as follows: SQTIHQWPATLVQPVGSPLSLECTVEGTSNPNLYWYRQAAGRGLQLLFYSVGIGQISSEVPQNLSASRPQDRQFILSSKKLLLSDSGFYLCAWSSPGQGEFGPGTRLTVL.

The CDR3 DNA reads TGTGCCAGCAGCGTAGGTACTAGCGGGGGACAAGAGACCCAGTACTTC. It specifies CASSVGTSGGQETQYF. The chain couples TRBV9 to TRBJ2-5; 11 bases line up with TRBD2. The CDR3 runs 16 residues. J was trimmed by 2 bases and V by 0 bases; bases with no gene match: 3. Germline-derived CDR1 and CDR2 are SGDLS and YYNGEE.

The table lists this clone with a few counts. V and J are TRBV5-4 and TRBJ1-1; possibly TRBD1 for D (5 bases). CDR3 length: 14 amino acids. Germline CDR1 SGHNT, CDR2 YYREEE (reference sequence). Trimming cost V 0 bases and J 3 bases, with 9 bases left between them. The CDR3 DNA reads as TGTGCCAGCAGCTTGGCGTGGGGGGACACTGAAGCTTTCTTT. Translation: CASSLAWGDTEAFF.

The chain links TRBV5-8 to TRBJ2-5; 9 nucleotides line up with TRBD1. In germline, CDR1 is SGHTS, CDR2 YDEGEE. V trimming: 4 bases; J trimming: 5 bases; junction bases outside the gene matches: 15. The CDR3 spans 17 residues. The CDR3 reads CASSPGQGLTLQETQYF. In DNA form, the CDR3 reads TGTGCCAGCAGCCCAGGACAGGGGTTAACTCTTCAGGAGACCCAGTACTTC.

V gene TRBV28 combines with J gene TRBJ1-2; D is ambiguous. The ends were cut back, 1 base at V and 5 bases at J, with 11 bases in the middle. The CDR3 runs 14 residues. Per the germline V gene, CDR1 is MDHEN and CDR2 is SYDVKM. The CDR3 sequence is CASSLFLVEYGYTF. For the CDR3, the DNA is TGTGCCAGCAGTTTATTCCTGGTTGAGTATGGCTACACCTTC.

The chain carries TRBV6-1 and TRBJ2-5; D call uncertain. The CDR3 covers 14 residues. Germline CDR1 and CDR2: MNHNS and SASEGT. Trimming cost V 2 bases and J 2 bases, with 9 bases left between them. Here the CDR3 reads CASSEKRPQETQYF. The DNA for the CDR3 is TGTGCCAGCAGTGAAAAGCGTCCTCAAGAGACCCAGTACTTC.

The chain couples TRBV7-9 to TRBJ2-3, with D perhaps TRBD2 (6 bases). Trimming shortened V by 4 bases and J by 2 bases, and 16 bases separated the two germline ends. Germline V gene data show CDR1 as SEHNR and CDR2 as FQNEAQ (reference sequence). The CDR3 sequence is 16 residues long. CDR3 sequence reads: CASSSHLEGDTDTQYF. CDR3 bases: TGTGCCAGCAGCTCCCATCTGGAGGGTGACACAGATACGCAGTATTTT.

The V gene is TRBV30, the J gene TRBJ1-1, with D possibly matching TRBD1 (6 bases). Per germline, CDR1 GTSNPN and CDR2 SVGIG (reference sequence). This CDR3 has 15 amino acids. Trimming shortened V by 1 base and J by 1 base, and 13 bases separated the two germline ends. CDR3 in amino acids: CAWSGQGSANTEAFF. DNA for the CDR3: TGTGCCTGGAGTGGGCAGGGGAGTGCGAACACTGAAGCTTTCTTT.

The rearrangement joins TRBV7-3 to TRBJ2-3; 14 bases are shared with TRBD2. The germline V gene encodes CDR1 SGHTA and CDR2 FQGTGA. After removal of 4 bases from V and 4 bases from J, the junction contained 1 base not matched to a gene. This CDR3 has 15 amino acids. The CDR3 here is CASSSGLAGADTQYF. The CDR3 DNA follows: TGTGCCAGCAGCTCGGGACTAGCGGGGGCAGATACGCAGTATTTT.

CDR3 protein: CASSPSTTRSTGELFF. In DNA form, the CDR3 reads TGTGCCAGCAGCCCATCCACGACTCGCAGCACCGGGGAGCTGTTTTTT. This rearrangement joins TRBV5-6 to TRBJ2-2; D gene unclear. V was clipped by 4 bases and J by 4 bases, with 17 bases between them. CDR1 SGHDT and CDR2 YYEEEE come from the germline V gene. This CDR3 has 16 amino acids.

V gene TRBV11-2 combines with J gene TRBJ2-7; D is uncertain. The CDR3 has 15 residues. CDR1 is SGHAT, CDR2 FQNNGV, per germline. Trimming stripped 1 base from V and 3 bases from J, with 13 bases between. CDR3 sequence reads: CASSLAESPYYEQYF. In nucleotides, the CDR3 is TGTGCCAGCAGCTTAGCGGAGAGCCCCTACTACGAGCAGTACTTC.

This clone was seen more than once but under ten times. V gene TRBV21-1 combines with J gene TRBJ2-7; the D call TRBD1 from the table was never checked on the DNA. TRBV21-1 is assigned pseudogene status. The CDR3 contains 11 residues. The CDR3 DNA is TGTGCCAGCAGGGGACAGCTTCGATGGTACTTC. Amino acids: CASRGQLRWYF.

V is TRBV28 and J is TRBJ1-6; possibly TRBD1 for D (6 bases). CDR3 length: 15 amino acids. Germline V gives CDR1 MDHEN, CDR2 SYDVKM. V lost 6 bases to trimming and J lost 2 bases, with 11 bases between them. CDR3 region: CASSQQGTYNSPLHF. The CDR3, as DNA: TGTGCCAGCAGCCAACAGGGAACCTATAATTCACCCCTCCACTTT.

CDR3 sequence (DNA): TGTGCCAGCAGTCTCTCGGTTCAGGGGGGATTGGGGGGCTACACCTTC. This codes for CASSLSVQGGLGGYTF. V gene TRBV27 combines with J gene TRBJ1-2; 7 bases match TRBD1. The CDR3 sequence is 16 residues long. V was pared by 5 bases and J by 8 bases, with 17 bases of the junction left unmatched. Germline assignment: CDR1 MNHEY and CDR2 SMNVEV (reference sequence).

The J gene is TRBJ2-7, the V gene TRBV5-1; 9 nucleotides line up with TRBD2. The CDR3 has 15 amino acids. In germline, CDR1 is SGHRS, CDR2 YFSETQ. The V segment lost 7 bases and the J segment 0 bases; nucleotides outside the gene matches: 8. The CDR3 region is CASSVTSGPSYEQYF. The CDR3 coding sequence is TGCGCCAGCTCGGTTACTAGCGGGCCCTCCTACGAGCAGTACTTC. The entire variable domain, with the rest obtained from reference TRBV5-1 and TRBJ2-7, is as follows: KAGVTQTPRYLIKTRGQQVTLSCSPISGHRSVSWYQQTPGQGLQFLFEYFSETQRNKGNFPGRFSGRQFSNSRSEMNVSTLELGDSALYLCASSVTSGPSYEQYFGPGTRLTVT.

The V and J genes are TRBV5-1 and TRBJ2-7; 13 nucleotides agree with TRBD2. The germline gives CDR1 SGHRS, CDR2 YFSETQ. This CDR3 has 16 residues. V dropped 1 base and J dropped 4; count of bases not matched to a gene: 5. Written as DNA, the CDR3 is TGCGCCAGCAGCTTGCCGGGACTAGCGGGGCCTTACGAGCAGTACTTC. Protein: CASSLPGLAGPYEQYF.

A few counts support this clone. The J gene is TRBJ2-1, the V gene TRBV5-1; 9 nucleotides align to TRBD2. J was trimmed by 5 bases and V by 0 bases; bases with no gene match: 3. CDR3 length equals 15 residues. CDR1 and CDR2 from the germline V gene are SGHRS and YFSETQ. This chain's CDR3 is CASSLEAGGNNEQFF. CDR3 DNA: TGCGCCAGCAGCTTGGAGGCGGGAGGGAACAATGAGCAGTTCTTC.

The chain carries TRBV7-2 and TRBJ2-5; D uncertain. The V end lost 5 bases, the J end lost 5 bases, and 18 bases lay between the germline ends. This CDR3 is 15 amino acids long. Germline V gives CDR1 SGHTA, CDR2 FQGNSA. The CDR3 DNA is TGTGCCAGCAGCCCTAGAGAAGGCTTTGGGGAGACCCAGTACTTC. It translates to CASSPREGFGETQYF.

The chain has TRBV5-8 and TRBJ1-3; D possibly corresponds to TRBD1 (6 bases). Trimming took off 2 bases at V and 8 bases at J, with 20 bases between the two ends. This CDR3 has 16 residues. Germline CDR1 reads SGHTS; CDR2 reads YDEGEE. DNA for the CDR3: TGTGCCAGCAGCTTAATTCGCAGGGGTTTGGGATACACCATATATTTT. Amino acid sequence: CASSLIRRGLGYTIYF. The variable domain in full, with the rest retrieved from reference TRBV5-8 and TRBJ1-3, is EAGVTQSPTHLIKTRGQQATLRCSPISGHTSVYWYQQALGLGLQFLLWYDEGEERNRGNFPPRFSGRQFPNYSSELNVNALELEDSALYLCASSLIRRGLGYTIYFGEGSWLTVV.

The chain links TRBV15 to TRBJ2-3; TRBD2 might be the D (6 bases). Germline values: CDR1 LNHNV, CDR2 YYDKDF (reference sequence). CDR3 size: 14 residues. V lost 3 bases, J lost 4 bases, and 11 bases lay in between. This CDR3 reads CATSRRDGSDTQYF. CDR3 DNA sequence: TGTGCCACCAGCAGGCGGGACGGTTCAGATACGCAGTATTTT. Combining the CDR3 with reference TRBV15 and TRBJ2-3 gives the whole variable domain DAMVIQNPRYQVTQFGKPVTLSCSQTLNHNVMYWYQQKSSQAPKLLFHYYDKDFNNEADTPDNFQSRRPNTSFCFLDIRSPGLGDTAMYLCATSRRDGSDTQYFGPGTRLTVL.

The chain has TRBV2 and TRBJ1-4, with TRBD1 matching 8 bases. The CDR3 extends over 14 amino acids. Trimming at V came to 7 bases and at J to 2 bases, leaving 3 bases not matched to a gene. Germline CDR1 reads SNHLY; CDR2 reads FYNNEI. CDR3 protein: CASNRQGTNEKLFF. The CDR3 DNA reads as TGTGCCAGCAACCGACAGGGGACTAATGAAAAACTGTTTTTT.

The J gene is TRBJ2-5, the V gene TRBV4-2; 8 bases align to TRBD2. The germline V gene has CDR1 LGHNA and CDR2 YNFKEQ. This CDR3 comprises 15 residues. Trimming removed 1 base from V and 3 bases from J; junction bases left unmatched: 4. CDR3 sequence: CASSQGGLGEETQYF. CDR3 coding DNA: TGTGCCAGCAGCCAAGGGGGACTAGGGGAAGAGACCCAGTACTTC.

CDR3 nucleotides: TGCGCCAGCAGCCAGGACAGGGGGCGCACCTACGAGCAGTACTTC. Protein product: CASSQDRGRTYEQYF. This chain uses TRBV4-3 with TRBJ2-7; 11 nucleotides line up with TRBD1. CDR3 length: 15 residues. Germline values: CDR1 LGHNA, CDR2 YSLEER. The V segment lost 3 bases and the J segment 2 bases; nucleotides outside the gene matches: 3.

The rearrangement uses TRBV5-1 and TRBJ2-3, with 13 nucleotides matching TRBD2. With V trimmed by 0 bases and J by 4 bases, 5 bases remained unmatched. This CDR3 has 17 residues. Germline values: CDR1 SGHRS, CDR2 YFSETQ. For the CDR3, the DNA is TGCGCCAGCAGCTTGGGGACTAGCGGGAGATTAGCAGATACGCAGTATTTT. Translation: CASSLGTSGRLADTQYF.

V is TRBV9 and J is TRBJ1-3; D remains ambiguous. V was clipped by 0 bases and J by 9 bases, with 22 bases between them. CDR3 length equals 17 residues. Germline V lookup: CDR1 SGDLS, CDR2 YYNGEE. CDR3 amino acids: CASSVDLDPSAVGTIYF. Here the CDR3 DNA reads TGTGCCAGCAGCGTAGACCTGGATCCATCGGCGGTCGGCACCATATATTTT.

The CDR3 region has the DNA TGTGCCACCAGAAGGACAACCAGCTCCTACGAGCAGTACTTC. This codes for CATRRTTSSYEQYF. The chain combines TRBV15 with TRBJ2-7, with D possibly matching TRBD1 (5 bases). The CDR3 extends over 14 amino acids. V lost 6 bases and J 0 bases, leaving 12 bases between the germline ends. The germline gives CDR1 LNHNV, CDR2 YYDKDF (reference sequence).

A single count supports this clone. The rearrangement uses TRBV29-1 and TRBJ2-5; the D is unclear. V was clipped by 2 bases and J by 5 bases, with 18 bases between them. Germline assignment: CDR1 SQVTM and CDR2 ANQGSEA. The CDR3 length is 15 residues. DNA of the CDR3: TGCAGCGTTGAATATGCGGCTAGAGGTGTGGAGACCCAGTACTTC. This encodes CSVEYAARGVETQYF.